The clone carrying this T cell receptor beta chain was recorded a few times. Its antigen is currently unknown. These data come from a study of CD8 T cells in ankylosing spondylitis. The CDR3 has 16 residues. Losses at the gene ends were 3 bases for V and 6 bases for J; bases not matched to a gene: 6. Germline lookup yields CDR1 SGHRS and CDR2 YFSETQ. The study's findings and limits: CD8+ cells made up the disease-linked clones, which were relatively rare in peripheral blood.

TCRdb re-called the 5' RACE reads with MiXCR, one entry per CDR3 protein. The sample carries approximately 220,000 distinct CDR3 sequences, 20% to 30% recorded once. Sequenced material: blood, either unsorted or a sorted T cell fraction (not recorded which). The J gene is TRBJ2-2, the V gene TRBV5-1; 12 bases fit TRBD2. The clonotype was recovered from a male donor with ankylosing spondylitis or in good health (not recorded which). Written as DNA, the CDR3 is TGCGCCAGCAGCTATAGGACTAGCGGGACCGCCGGGGAGCTGTTTTTT. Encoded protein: CASSYRTSGTAGELFF.